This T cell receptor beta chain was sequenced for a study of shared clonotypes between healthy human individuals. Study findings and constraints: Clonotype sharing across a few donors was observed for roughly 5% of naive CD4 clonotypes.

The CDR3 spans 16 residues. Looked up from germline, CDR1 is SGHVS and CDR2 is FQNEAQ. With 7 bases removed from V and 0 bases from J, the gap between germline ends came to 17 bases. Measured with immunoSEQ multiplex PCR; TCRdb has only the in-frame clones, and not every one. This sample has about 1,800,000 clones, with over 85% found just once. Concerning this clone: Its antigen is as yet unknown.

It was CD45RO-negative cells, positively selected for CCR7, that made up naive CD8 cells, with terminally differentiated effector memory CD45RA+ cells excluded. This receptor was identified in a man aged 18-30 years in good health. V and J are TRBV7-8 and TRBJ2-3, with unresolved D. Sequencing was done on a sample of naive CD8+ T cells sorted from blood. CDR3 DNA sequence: TGTGCCAGCACTGAATTATCCACCGATAGCACAGATACGCAGTATTTT. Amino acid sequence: CASTELSTDSTDTQYF.